The 28 T cell receptor beta chains in this list originate from one sample, sequenced in a study of CD8+ T cells in alopecia areata. Reverse transcribed after extraction, RNA yielded cDNA as the sequencing template. This table comes from immunoSEQ multiplex PCR, and its TCRdb copy is limited to in-frame clones, with some not included. The table includes about 100,000 clones, about 50% detected once. The material sequenced was NKG2D-low CD8+ T cells sorted from blood. The receptors come from a human donor with alopecia areata.

The chain employs TRBV6-5 and TRBJ2-1; the D gene could be TRBD1 or TRBD2 (5 bases each). From germline, CDR1 is MNHEY and CDR2 SVGAGI. Trimming pared 7 bases from V and 8 bases from J, leaving 18 bases between. CDR3 length: 14 amino acids. CDR3 amino acids: CASTGTPEVDEQFF. The CDR3 coding sequence is TGTGCCAGCACCGGGACCCCCGAAGTGGATGAGCAGTTCTTC.

V is TRBV7-2 and J is TRBJ2-7; 10 nucleotides match TRBD2. There are 16 residues in the CDR3. V trimming: 5 bases; J trimming: 2 bases; junction bases outside the gene matches: 9. The germline gives CDR1 SGHTA, CDR2 FQGNSA. The CDR3 DNA reads as TGTGCCAGCAGCCCGCCCCCTAGCGGGGGAACCTACGAGCAGTACTTC. Protein product: CASSPPPSGGTYEQYF.

The rearrangement links TRBV19 to TRBJ2-3; 8 bases map to TRBD1. With V trimmed by 7 bases and J by 3 bases, 6 bases remained unmatched. The V gene's germline CDR1 is LNHDA and CDR2 SQIVND (reference sequence). This CDR3 region has 14 residues. The CDR3 loop is CASTPGTGTDTQYF. The CDR3 nucleotides are TGTGCCAGTACCCCCGGGACAGGAACAGATACGCAGTATTTT.

This chain connects TRBV2 to TRBJ2-7; TRBD1 aligns across 8 bases. The CDR3 sequence is 13 residues long. V gave up 10 bases and J gave up 2 bases; unmatched junction bases: 7. Looked up from germline, CDR1 is SNHLY and CDR2 is FYNNEI. CDR3 in amino acids: CAITTGVTYEQYF. In nucleotides, the CDR3 is TGTGCCATTACGACAGGGGTGACCTACGAGCAGTACTTC.

V usage is TRBV29-1 and J usage is TRBJ2-1; TRBD2 matches at 9 bases. Germline trimming cut 3 bases from V and 0 bases from J; bases unmatched to any gene: 6. The CDR3 has 16 residues. CDR1 is SQVTM, CDR2 ANQGSEA, per germline. CDR3 nucleotide sequence: TGCAGCGTTGAGCTCACTAGCGGGTCCTCCTACAATGAGCAGTTCTTC. It specifies CSVELTSGSSYNEQFF.

The chain has TRBV6-5 and TRBJ2-3; 10 bases line up with TRBD2. Germline CDR1 reads MNHEY; CDR2 reads SVGAGI. J lost 3 bases, V lost 2 bases, and 2 bases had no gene match. The CDR3 is 15 amino acids. CDR3 in amino acids: CASSYLAGVTDTQYF. CDR3 DNA: TGTGCCAGCAGTTACCTAGCGGGAGTAACAGATACGCAGTATTTT.

In DNA form, the CDR3 reads TGCAGACAGGCGAACACTGAAGCTTTCTTT. Translation: CRQANTEAFF. This chain connects TRBV20-1 to TRBJ1-1; a weak D match, TRBD1 (5 bases). Germline values: CDR1 DFQATT, CDR2 SNEGSKA (reference sequence). The CDR3 is made up of 10 amino acids.

This clone has just a few counts. J is TRBJ2-1 and V is TRBV28; possible D gene TRBD2, 5 bases. In germline, CDR1 is MDHEN, CDR2 SYDVKM. V lost 5 bases and J 2 bases, leaving 13 bases between the germline ends. The CDR3 extends over 15 amino acids. CDR3 residues: CASSQLDPTYNEQFF. The CDR3 DNA reads TGTGCCAGCAGTCAACTAGATCCTACCTACAATGAGCAGTTCTTC.

V gene TRBV27 combines with J gene TRBJ1-5, with TRBD1 as a possible D gene (5 bases). With 8 bases removed from V and 3 bases from J, the gap between germline ends came to 11 bases. The germline CDR1 and CDR2 sequences are MNHEY and SMNVEV (reference sequence). This CDR3 has 13 amino acids. The CDR3 protein is CASFWGSNQPQHF. In DNA form, the CDR3 reads TGTGCCAGCTTCTGGGGGTCCAATCAGCCCCAGCATTTT.

This clone came up a few times. This chain links TRBV28 with TRBJ2-1; TRBD2 agrees at 10 bases. The CDR3 is made up of 16 amino acids. After removal of 6 bases from V and 3 bases from J, the junction contained 8 bases not matched to a gene. CDR1 MDHEN and CDR2 SYDVKM come from the germline V gene. The CDR3 DNA follows: TGTGCCAGCAGCTCCGGACTAGCGGATTTCTACAATGAGCAGTTCTTC. Its protein is CASSSGLADFYNEQFF.

This clone was detected only once. The chain uses TRBV4-1 and TRBJ2-6, with a weak D call TRBD1 (7 bases). V was shortened by 4 bases and J by 0 bases, with 25 bases between the two germline ends. The CDR3 length is 21 residues. CDR1 is MGHRA, CDR2 YSYEKL, per germline. The CDR3 protein is CASSREVRAGTEYSGANVLTF. For the CDR3, the DNA is TGCGCCAGCAGCCGAGAAGTTAGGGCGGGGACAGAGTACTCTGGGGCCAACGTCCTGACTTTC.

This clone has more than one count but fewer than ten. The rearrangement links TRBV2 to TRBJ2-1; TRBD2 matches 7 bases. The junction had 3 bases not matched to a gene; V was cut back by 2 bases and J by 2 bases. The CDR3 is 15 residues long. The V gene's germline CDR1 is SNHLY and CDR2 FYNNEI. CDR3 DNA: TGTGCCAGCAGTGAACGCGGGAGTACCTACAATGAGCAGTTCTTC. Residues: CASSERGSTYNEQFF.

The chain recombines TRBV6-5 with TRBJ2-7; tentative D call: TRBD2 (6 bases). The CDR3 totals 14 residues. Trimming pared 6 bases from V and 8 bases from J, leaving 20 bases between. CDR1 MNHEY and CDR2 SVGAGI come from the germline V gene. This CDR3 is CASSATTIGTQQYF. The DNA for the CDR3 is TGTGCCAGCAGCGCCACCACCATTGGGACTCAGCAGTACTTC.

This chain links TRBV27 with TRBJ2-7, with TRBD2 matching 8 bases. Germline V gene lookup returns CDR1 MNHEY and CDR2 SMNVEV (reference sequence). J gave up 4 bases and V 6 bases, and 8 bases lay outside the gene matches. The CDR3 runs 14 residues. The CDR3 reads CASRPTGGLYEQYF. The CDR3 DNA sequence: TGTGCCAGCAGACCCACGGGAGGGCTATACGAGCAGTACTTC.

The chain combines TRBV9 with TRBJ2-3; D is perhaps TRBD2 (7 bases). Germline V gene data show CDR1 as SGDLS and CDR2 as YYNGEE. The V gene lost 0 bases and the J gene lost 5 bases, with 16 bases spanning the gap. The CDR3 consists of 16 residues. The CDR3 sequence: CASSVGLAEQGDTQYF. The DNA of the CDR3 is TGTGCCAGCAGCGTAGGACTAGCCGAACAGGGAGATACGCAGTATTTT.

This clone was observed once. The chain employs TRBV5-1 and TRBJ2-7, with TRBD2 matching over 8 bases. Germline CDR1 and CDR2: SGHRS and YFSETQ. V shed 2 bases and J 2 bases; nucleotides not matched to a gene: 3. The CDR3 consists of 14 residues. CDR3 sequence reads: CASSLGLATYEQYF. DNA for the CDR3: TGCGCCAGCAGCTTAGGACTAGCAACCTACGAGCAGTACTTC. Based on the CDR3 plus reference TRBV5-1 and TRBJ2-7, the full variable domain is KAGVTQTPRYLIKTRGQQVTLSCSPISGHRSVSWYQQTPGQGLQFLFEYFSETQRNKGNFPGRFSGRQFSNSRSEMNVSTLELGDSALYLCASSLGLATYEQYFGPGTRLTVT.

The chain employs TRBV4-1 and TRBJ1-5, with D uncertain. The CDR3 covers 14 residues. Trimming stripped 1 base from V and 1 base from J, with 5 bases between. Germline loops: CDR1 MGHRA, CDR2 YSYEKL. The CDR3 loop reads CASSQVGSNQPQHF. CDR3 sequence (DNA): TGCGCCAGCAGCCAAGTAGGGAGCAATCAGCCCCAGCATTTT.

This chain connects TRBV9 to TRBJ2-1, with TRBD2 as a possible D gene (6 bases). V dropped 0 bases and J dropped 2 bases, with 12 bases sitting between them. This CDR3 is built from 16 residues. CDR1 SGDLS and CDR2 YYNGEE come from the germline V gene. CDR3 protein: CASSVGRDHPYNEQFF. The DNA for the CDR3 is TGTGCCAGCAGCGTAGGGCGGGATCATCCCTACAATGAGCAGTTCTTC.

This chain links TRBV27 with TRBJ2-1, with 8 bases aligning to TRBD1. V dropped 10 bases and J dropped 6; count of bases not matched to a gene: 8. CDR1 is MNHEY, CDR2 SMNVEV, per germline (reference sequence). The CDR3 contains 13 residues. As DNA, the CDR3 is TGTGCCACCCGGACAGGGAGGATCAATGAGCAGTTCTTC. Protein product: CATRTGRINEQFF.

The chain carries TRBV28 and TRBJ2-7, with D unclear. Looked up from germline, CDR1 is MDHEN and CDR2 is SYDVKM. V was shortened by 5 bases and J by 3 bases, with 8 bases between the two germline ends. This CDR3 has 12 amino acids. CDR3 in amino acids: CASSHKVYEQYF. The DNA for the CDR3 is TGTGCCAGCAGTCACAAGGTCTACGAGCAGTACTTC.

This chain links TRBV7-9 with TRBJ1-2, with TRBD1 matching over 7 bases. With V trimmed by 0 bases and J by 2 bases, 6 bases remained unmatched. This CDR3 has 16 residues. In germline, CDR1 is SEHNR, CDR2 FQNEAQ (reference sequence). CDR3 amino acids: CASSLAGTESNYGYTF. The CDR3 nucleotides are TGTGCCAGCAGCTTAGCCGGGACAGAAAGCAACTATGGCTACACCTTC.

This sequence joins TRBV4-1 and TRBJ2-1; D may be TRBD1 (6 bases). The V end lost 4 bases, the J end lost 8 bases, and 21 bases lay between the germline ends. CDR1 is MGHRA and CDR2 is YSYEKL in the germline V gene. This CDR3 has 16 residues. CDR3 DNA sequence: TGCGCCAGCAGCCCCTTCGGTGACAGGAGGCCGCATGAGCAGTTCTTC. Protein sequence: CASSPFGDRRPHEQFF.

This rearrangement joins TRBV27 to TRBJ2-1, with a weak D call TRBD2 (6 bases). Trimming left V 9 bases short and J 0 bases short, with 15 bases between. The CDR3 is 15 residues long. Germline-derived CDR1 and CDR2 are MNHEY and SMNVEV (reference sequence). This chain's CDR3 is CASASGDPSYNEQFF. The DNA for the CDR3 is TGTGCCAGTGCTTCGGGGGATCCCTCCTACAATGAGCAGTTCTTC.

The chain is built from TRBV15 and TRBJ2-3; possibly TRBD2 for D (6 bases). Germline V lookup: CDR1 LNHNV, CDR2 YYDKDF (reference sequence). V was pared by 3 bases and J by 0 bases, with 10 bases between. CDR3 size: 15 residues. In nucleotides, the CDR3 is TGTGCCACCAGCAGCCCGGCGGGGAGCACAGATACGCAGTATTTT. This gives the protein CATSSPAGSTDTQYF.

This chain connects TRBV6-6 to TRBJ1-5; D is unclear. This CDR3 spans 14 amino acids. Trimming removed 3 bases from V and 0 bases from J, with 6 bases in between. CDR1 MNHNY and CDR2 SVGAGI come from the germline V gene (reference sequence). This chain's CDR3 is CASSYRVSNQPQHF. For the CDR3, the DNA is TGTGCCAGCAGTTATCGGGTTAGCAATCAGCCCCAGCATTTT.

The chain uses TRBV30 and TRBJ2-6; no definite D call. V gave up 0 bases and J gave up 4 bases, with 7 bases separating them. Germline V gene sequence: CDR1 GTSNPN, CDR2 SVGIG (reference sequence). The CDR3 runs 14 residues. Here the CDR3 reads CAWSVGSGANVLTF. The DNA for the CDR3 is TGTGCCTGGAGTGTGGGGTCCGGGGCCAACGTCCTGACTTTC.

This clone appeared many times. This chain links TRBV7-9 with TRBJ2-1; TRBD2 agrees at 15 bases. The ends lost 3 bases at V and 9 bases at J; junction bases unmatched: 9. The CDR3 extends over 17 amino acids. Germline-derived CDR1 and CDR2 are SEHNR and FQNEAQ (reference sequence). The CDR3 DNA reads as TGTGCCAGCAGCTTTGGAGGAGGACTAGCGGGAGGGCGTGAGCAGTTCTTC. This codes for CASSFGGGLAGGREQFF. Full variable domain (missing parts from reference TRBV7-9 and TRBJ2-1): DTGVSQNPRHKITKRGQNVTFRCDPISEHNRLYWYRQTLGQGPEFLTYFQNEAQLEKSRLLSDRFSAERPKGSFSTLEIQRTEQGDSAMYLCASSFGGGLAGGREQFFGPGTRLTVL.

The chain recombines TRBV7-9 with TRBJ2-3; 7 bases fit TRBD1. The germline CDR1 and CDR2 sequences are SEHNR and FQNEAQ (reference sequence). The CDR3 runs 16 residues. J gave up 0 bases and V 5 bases, and 8 bases lay outside the gene matches. The CDR3 region has the DNA TGTGCCAGCAGCACCCTACAGGGGACCAGCACAGATACGCAGTATTTT. Its protein product is CASSTLQGTSTDTQYF.